Included here is one T cell receptor beta chain sequence, with context. Antigen specificity is unknown. The data belong to a study of OX40 agonist ivuxolimab in advanced cancers. Study-wide context: The dose of intravenous ivuxolimab that patients received every 2 weeks ranged from 0.01 to 10 mg/kg. Eligibility rules accepted prior anti-PD-1, anti-PD-L1 or anti-CTLA-4 therapy, and under 45% had some.

Broader study findings: On average, a greater number of expanded clones characterised CD8+ T cells relative to CD4+. CD4+ and CD8+ T cells in blood underwent clonal expansion by week 6 at 0.1 to 3.0 mg/kg.

TCRdb's copy holds only in-frame clones and misses some; the assay was immunoSEQ multiplex PCR. This sample has around 100,000 clones; about 96% occur once, and the top ten carry just over 2%. The germline V and J ends were trimmed by 6 bases and 4 bases, with 10 bases remaining between them. This CDR3 spans 14 amino acids. Germline V lookup: CDR1 LNHDA, CDR2 SQIVND (reference sequence). This TCR derives from an adult with an advanced solid tumor such as melanoma, head and neck, liver or kidney cancer. The chain couples TRBV19 to TRBJ2-6; D ambiguous. Specimen: CD4+ or CD8+ T cells sorted from blood, collected in a trial of the OX40 agonist ivuxolimab. DNA of the CDR3: TGTGCCAGTAGGTGGCTCGGAGGGGCCAACGTCCTGACTTTC. Amino acid sequence: CASRWLGGANVLTF.